The rows below give T cell receptor beta chains drawn from one sample of a study of T-cell reconstitution after alpha-beta-depleted transplantation in children. From the PCR reads, TCRdb called clonotypes with MiXCR, one entry per CDR3 protein. The sample comprises about 6,100 distinct CDR3 sequences, 16% of which are singletons, and approximately 15% rests with the top ten. This specimen consisted of PBMCs, obtained before TCRalphabeta/CD19-depleted stem cell transplant. The receptors were sampled from a boy between 2 and 10 years old with acute lymphoblastic leukemia, due to receive a stem cell transplant. Both conserved end residues are part of each CDR3. Fields, in order: V gene, J gene, D gene, CDR3 protein. D genes are given only for firm matches.

>TRBV6-1|TRBJ1-4|NA
CASSEVLGSLTREKLFF
>TRBV12-3/TRBV12-4|TRBJ1-3|NA
CASIMGGLGSGNTIYF
>TRBV11-1|TRBJ2-3|NA
CASSFGDTQYF
>TRBV10-3|TRBJ1-5|NA
CAISGRLGSNQPQHF
>TRBV28|TRBJ2-7|TRBD2
CASSLLAGLTYEQYF
>TRBV12-3/TRBV12-4|TRBJ2-2|TRBD2
CASTRTSGTGELFF
>TRBV13|TRBJ2-1|TRBD1
CASSSTGLPRNEQFF
>TRBV12-3/TRBV12-4|TRBJ2-3|TRBD2
CASIPGTSGDLGQYF
>TRBV13|TRBJ1-2|NA
CASSSETGYGYTF
>TRBV6-2/TRBV6-3|TRBJ2-7|NA
CASSSGEDEQYF
>TRBV7-9|TRBJ1-6|NA
CASSFGNSPLHF
>TRBV29-1|TRBJ1-2|NA
CSVGDNYGYTF
>TRBV2|TRBJ1-1|NA
CASKPHPTDHTEAFF
>TRBV7-2|TRBJ2-3|NA
CASSYKRITTDTQYF
>TRBV30|TRBJ1-6|NA
CALEIGPPSPLHF
>TRBV20-1|TRBJ2-7|NA
CSARGFYEQYF
>TRBV5-6|TRBJ1-1|TRBD1
CASARDRDTEAFF
>TRBV12-3/TRBV12-4|TRBJ2-5|TRBD2
CASRREGLAGRETQYF
>TRBV7-3|TRBJ1-2|TRBD1
CASSPDARQGGDGYTF
>TRBV5-1|TRBJ1-1|NA
CASSLGWGTEAFF
>TRBV12-3/TRBV12-4|TRBJ2-1|TRBD1
CASSSATGASNEQFF